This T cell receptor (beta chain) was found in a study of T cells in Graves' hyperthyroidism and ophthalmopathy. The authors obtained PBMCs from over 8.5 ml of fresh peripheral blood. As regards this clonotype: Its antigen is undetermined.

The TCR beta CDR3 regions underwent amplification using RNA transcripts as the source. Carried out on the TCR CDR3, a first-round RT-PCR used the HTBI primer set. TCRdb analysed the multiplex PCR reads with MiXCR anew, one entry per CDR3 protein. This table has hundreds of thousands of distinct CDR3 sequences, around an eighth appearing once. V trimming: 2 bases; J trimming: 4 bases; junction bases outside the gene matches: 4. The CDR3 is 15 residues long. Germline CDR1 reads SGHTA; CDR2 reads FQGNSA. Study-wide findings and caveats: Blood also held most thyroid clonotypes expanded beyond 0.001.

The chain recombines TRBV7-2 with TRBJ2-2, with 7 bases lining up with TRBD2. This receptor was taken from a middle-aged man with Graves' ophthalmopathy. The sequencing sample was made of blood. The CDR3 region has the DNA TGTGCCAGCAGCTTAAGGCGGGAGCTCACCGGGGAGCTGTTTTTT. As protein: CASSLRRELTGELFF.